The 18 T cell receptor beta chains presented below share a single source sample, sequenced in a study of neurological immune-mediated disorders. TCRdb itself ran the 5' RACE reads through MiXCR, one entry per CDR3 protein. The sample lists 30,000 to 40,000 distinct CDR3 sequences; 3% to 4% were seen once. The sequencing input was PBMCs. These receptor sequences come from a man younger than 40 with multiple sclerosis.

A few counts support this clonotype. The CDR3 bases are TGTGCCAGCAGTGAAATGGGGGACTCCTACGAGCAGTACTTC. As protein: CASSEMGDSYEQYF. The genes are TRBV2 and TRBJ2-7; D may match TRBD1 or TRBD2 (5 bases each). The germline V gene has CDR1 SNHLY and CDR2 FYNNEI. The CDR3 has 14 amino acids. With 2 bases removed from V and 0 bases from J, the gap between germline ends came to 8 bases.

Ten or more counts support this clonotype. The J gene is TRBJ1-3, the V gene TRBV12-3 or TRBV12-4; unclear D gene. The CDR3 is 14 amino acids. V lost 6 bases and J lost 4, with 13 bases in between. Here the CDR3 reads CASSHGRKGNTIYF. The CDR3 region has the DNA TGTGCCAGCAGCCACGGGCGAAAAGGAAACACCATATATTTT.

This chain links TRBV24-1 with TRBJ2-1; D unresolved. The V end lost 0 bases, the J end lost 5 bases, and 10 bases lay between the germline ends. Per the germline V gene, CDR1 is KGHDR and CDR2 is SFDVKD. The CDR3 totals 15 residues. Written as DNA, the CDR3 is TGTGCCACCAGTGATTTGCGGCTGGACCACAATGAGCAGTTCTTC. Protein: CATSDLRLDHNEQFF.

This clonotype was seen repeatedly, ten times or more. V usage is TRBV9 and J usage is TRBJ2-5; 11 nucleotides match TRBD1. The V segment lost 2 bases and the J segment 5 bases; nucleotides outside the gene matches: 5. CDR3 length: 15 residues. In germline, CDR1 is SGDLS, CDR2 YYNGEE. In DNA, the CDR3 is TGTGCCAGCAGCGTGAGGACAGGGGGCCGGGAGACCCAGTACTTC. The encoded protein is CASSVRTGGRETQYF.

At least ten counts were recorded for this clonotype. The chain has TRBV5-1 and TRBJ2-1, with 10 nucleotides matching TRBD2. The CDR3 extends over 15 amino acids. Germline values: CDR1 SGHRS, CDR2 YFSETQ. V dropped 2 bases and J dropped 8; count of bases not matched to a gene: 7. The CDR3 reads CASSFSGGVVDEQFF. DNA of the CDR3: TGCGCCAGCAGCTTCAGCGGGGGGGTAGTCGATGAGCAGTTCTTC.

This clonotype appeared many times. This chain links TRBV7-2 with TRBJ2-3; D may be TRBD1 (6 bases). Looked up from germline, CDR1 is SGHTA and CDR2 is FQGNSA. The V end lost 5 bases, the J end lost 0 bases, and 9 bases lay between the germline ends. The CDR3 sequence is 14 residues long. The CDR3 DNA is TGTGCCAGCAGCCCAGGGGCGAGCACAGATACGCAGTATTTT. Protein sequence: CASSPGASTDTQYF.

This clonotype was found a few times. This chain joins TRBV5-1 and TRBJ2-3, with a weak D call TRBD1 (5 bases). The ends were cut back, 3 bases at V and 3 bases at J, with 17 bases in the middle. CDR3 length: 16 residues. Germline CDR1 is SGHRS and CDR2 is YFSETQ. In nucleotides, the CDR3 is TGCGCCAGCAGCTCCCTAGGACAAGCTCTAACAGATACGCAGTATTTT. As protein: CASSSLGQALTDTQYF.

This clonotype was found many times. CDR3 nucleotide sequence: TGTGCCAGCAGTTTACTAGCGGGGGGGCTATATACGCAGTATTTT. Translating gives CASSLLAGGLYTQYF. This chain uses TRBV12-3 or TRBV12-4 with TRBJ2-3; 12 nucleotides line up with TRBD2. The CDR3 runs to 15 residues. V gave up 2 bases and J gave up 7 bases; unmatched junction bases: 4.

This clonotype was recorded many times. The chain employs TRBV29-1 and TRBJ1-1; D is uncertain. The germline gives CDR1 SQVTM, CDR2 ANQGSEA. The CDR3 contains 12 residues. Trimming stripped 0 bases from V and 7 bases from J, with 9 bases between. This CDR3 reads CSVEELRSEAFF. The CDR3 bases are TGCAGCGTTGAAGAATTACGGAGTGAAGCTTTCTTT.

This clonotype was observed a handful of times. The rearrangement links TRBV20-1 to TRBJ2-2; D is unresolved. CDR1 and CDR2 (germline): DFQATT, SNEGSKA (reference sequence). CDR3 size: 10 residues. The V end lost 3 bases, the J end lost 8 bases, and 4 bases lay between the germline ends. The CDR3 coding sequence is TGCAGTGCTAGTGTAGGGGAGCTGTTTTTT. Translating gives CSASVGELFF.

This clonotype appeared many times. The CDR3 sequence is CASSLGHNTGELFF. The DNA of the CDR3 is TGTGCCAGCAGTTTAGGGCACAACACCGGGGAGCTGTTTTTT. This chain links TRBV12-3 or TRBV12-4 with TRBJ2-2, with unresolved D. CDR3 length: 14 residues. V lost 1 base and J lost 2, with 5 bases in between.

This clonotype was recorded at least ten times. This sequence joins TRBV5-5 and TRBJ1-5, with TRBD1 matching over 8 bases. CDR1 is SGHKS and CDR2 is YYEKEE in the germline V gene (reference sequence). The CDR3 has 14 amino acids. V trimming: 4 bases; J trimming: 5 bases; junction bases outside the gene matches: 5. In DNA form, the CDR3 reads TGTGCCAGCAGCCAAGGACAGGGTGATCAGCCCCAGCATTTT. This sequence encodes CASSQGQGDQPQHF.

This clonotype appeared once. The J gene is TRBJ1-1, the V gene TRBV12-3 or TRBV12-4; D may be TRBD1 (6 bases). V was cut by 7 bases and J by 1 base, with 10 bases left in between. CDR3 length: 13 residues. CDR3 DNA: TGTGCCAGCACCCGACAGGAGAACACTGAAGCTTTCTTT. Translating gives CASTRQENTEAFF.

This rearrangement joins TRBV7-9 to TRBJ2-1; D is undetermined. V lost 5 bases to trimming and J lost 0 bases, with 11 bases between them. This CDR3 has 15 residues. The germline V gene has CDR1 SEHNR and CDR2 FQNEAQ (reference sequence). The CDR3 region is CASSRTSSSYNEQFF. The DNA for the CDR3 is TGTGCCAGCAGCCGAACATCGAGCTCCTACAATGAGCAGTTCTTC.

This clonotype has at least ten counts. V is TRBV7-8 and J is TRBJ2-3; no reliable D call. The V end lost 1 base, the J end lost 5 bases, and 4 bases lay between the germline ends. There are 12 residues in the CDR3. Per germline, CDR1 SGHVS and CDR2 FQNEAQ. The CDR3 sequence is CASSLVIDTQYF. DNA of the CDR3: TGTGCCAGCAGCTTAGTCATAGATACGCAGTATTTT.

V usage is TRBV7-2 and J usage is TRBJ2-5; D unclear. V lost 2 bases and J lost 4, with 8 bases in between. The CDR3 extends over 13 amino acids. From germline, CDR1 is SGHTA and CDR2 FQGNSA. CDR3 in amino acids: CASSLSYLETQYF. CDR3 in DNA: TGTGCCAGCAGCTTATCTTATCTAGAGACCCAGTACTTC.

A remark on this clonotype: This could be a read error, since a much larger clone is one nucleotide away. The V gene is TRBV20-1, the J gene TRBJ2-5, with 11 bases aligning to TRBD2. The trim removed 1 base at V and 5 bases at J, leaving 12 bases unmatched. Germline values: CDR1 DFQATT, CDR2 SNEGSKA (reference sequence). There are 17 residues in the CDR3. This chain's CDR3 is CSARAKGLAVKAETQYF. The CDR3 bases are TGCAGTGCTAGAGCGAAGGGACTAGCGGTAAAGGCGGAGACCCAGTACTTC.

The chain joins TRBV18 to TRBJ2-1; weak D call: TRBD1 (6 bases). Germline CDR1 and CDR2: KGHSH and LQKENI. The CDR3 covers 13 residues. V lost 4 bases and J lost 7, with 11 bases in between. The CDR3 DNA reads TGTGCCAGCTCACAAGCACAGGGAAATGAGCAGTTCTTC. Translation: CASSQAQGNEQFF.